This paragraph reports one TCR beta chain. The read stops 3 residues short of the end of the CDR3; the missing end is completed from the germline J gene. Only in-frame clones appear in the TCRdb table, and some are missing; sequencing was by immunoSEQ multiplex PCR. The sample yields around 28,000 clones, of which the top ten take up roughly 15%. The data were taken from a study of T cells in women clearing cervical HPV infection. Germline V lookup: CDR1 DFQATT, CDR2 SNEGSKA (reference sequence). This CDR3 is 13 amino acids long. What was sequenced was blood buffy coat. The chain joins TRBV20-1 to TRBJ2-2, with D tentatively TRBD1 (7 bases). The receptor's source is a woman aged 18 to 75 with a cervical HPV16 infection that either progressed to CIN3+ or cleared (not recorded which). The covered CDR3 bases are TGCAGTGCTGGAGGGACAGCAAATTCACCG. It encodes CSAGGTANSP. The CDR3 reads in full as CSAGGTANSPLFF.